One and the same sample provided the 8 T cell receptor beta chains below, sequenced in a study of blood T cell repertoires in COVID-19. Generated by immunoSEQ multiplex PCR, the TCRdb table keeps only in-frame clones and is missing some. The data show roughly 100,000 clones, 70% to 90% seen once. The sequenced sample consisted of peripheral blood. These TCRs come from a man in his fifties in a cohort sampled during active COVID-19.

This sequence joins TRBV14 and TRBJ1-2, with D unclear. Germline CDR1 SGHDN, CDR2 FVKESK. The CDR3 consists of 14 residues. V was trimmed by 4 bases and J by 4 bases, leaving 13 bases between them. This CDR3 reads CASSPGGKSYGYTF. CDR3 nucleotide sequence: TGTGCCAGCAGCCCAGGAGGGAAATCCTATGGCTACACCTTC.

Points on this clone: The junction shows a germline mismatch at one end, possibly a read error. J is TRBJ2-2 and V is TRBV6-2 or TRBV6-3, with TRBD2 matching 13 bases. From germline, CDR1 is MNHEY and CDR2 SVGEGT. This CDR3 is built from 13 residues. CDR3 residues: CASSQGTSGAMQF. As DNA, the CDR3 is TGTGCCAGCAGCCAAGGGACTAGCGGGGCCATGCAATTT.

This clone was observed a single time. This chain connects TRBV7-2 to TRBJ2-1, with 8 bases that match TRBD2. The V and J ends lost 0 bases and 3 bases, in that order; junction bases with no gene match: 4. From germline, CDR1 is SGHTA and CDR2 FQGNSA. The CDR3 loop spans 16 amino acids. CDR3 region: CASSLAGTRNYNEQFF. The CDR3 DNA is TGTGCCAGCAGCTTAGCCGGGACTAGAAACTACAATGAGCAGTTCTTC.

V and J are TRBV5-1 and TRBJ1-1; D is possibly TRBD1 (6 bases). The CDR3 has 14 residues. With 4 bases removed from V and 6 bases from J, the gap between germline ends came to 16 bases. CDR1 SGHRS and CDR2 YFSETQ come from the germline V gene. This CDR3 reads CASSGLGGEAEAFF. The CDR3 DNA reads as TGCGCCAGCAGCGGGCTTGGGGGCGAGGCTGAAGCTTTCTTT.

The V and J genes are TRBV10-1 and TRBJ1-6; D call uncertain. The germline gives CDR1 WNHNN, CDR2 SYGVQD (reference sequence). V lost 7 bases to trimming and J lost 0 bases, with 16 bases between them. CDR3 length: 17 residues. CDR3 nucleotide sequence: TGCGCCAGCATCATCTTAGTGGTAAGCTCCTATAATTCACCCCTCCACTTT. Its protein product is CASIILVVSSYNSPLHF.

The chain is built from TRBV7-9 and TRBJ2-7, with 7 bases lining up with TRBD1. J gave up 0 bases and V 5 bases, and 4 bases lay outside the gene matches. CDR1 and CDR2 from the germline V gene are SEHNR and FQNEAQ (reference sequence). This CDR3 spans 14 amino acids. The CDR3 DNA is TGTGCCAGCAGCGAGGGACAGTACTCCTACGAGCAGTACTTC. It encodes CASSEGQYSYEQYF.

The genes are TRBV6-2 or TRBV6-3 and TRBJ2-7; possibly TRBD2 for D (6 bases). The germline V and J ends were trimmed by 6 bases and 9 bases, with 18 bases remaining between them. The CDR3 covers 13 residues. Looked up from germline, CDR1 is MNHEY and CDR2 is SVGEGT. The CDR3 coding sequence is TGTGCCAGCAGCATTGATCCGGGAGTGGGGCAGTACGTC. As protein: CASSIDPGVGQYV.

The chain links TRBV27 to TRBJ2-3; 14 bases line up with TRBD2. V lost 3 bases, J lost 8 bases, and 13 bases stayed unmatched. This CDR3 region has 18 residues. Per germline, CDR1 MNHEY and CDR2 SMNVEV (reference sequence). CDR3 in amino acids: CASSFRGLAGGPGSTQYF. In DNA form, the CDR3 reads TGTGCCAGCAGTTTCCGTGGACTAGCGGGGGGCCCAGGGTCTACGCAGTATTTT.